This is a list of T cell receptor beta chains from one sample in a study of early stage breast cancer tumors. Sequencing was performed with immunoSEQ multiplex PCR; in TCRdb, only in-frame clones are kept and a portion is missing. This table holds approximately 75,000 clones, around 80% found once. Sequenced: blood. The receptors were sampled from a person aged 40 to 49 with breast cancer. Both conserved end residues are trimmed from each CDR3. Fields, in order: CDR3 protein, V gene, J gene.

ASSATGEGGELF	TRBV6-4	TRBJ2-2
ASRTVDTGELF	TRBV10-2	TRBJ2-2
ASSSSSGRVYNEQF	TRBV7-9	TRBJ2-1
ASGWDRVYEQY	TRBV6-9	TRBJ2-7
ASSLGGDGDTGELF	TRBV5-1	TRBJ2-2
ASSLLAGGYNEQF	TRBV5-1	TRBJ2-1
ASSLEGGVKTQY	TRBV7-7	TRBJ2-5
ASSFQPGLASGELF	TRBV28	TRBJ2-2
ASGLDNEQF	TRBV12-5	TRBJ2-1
ASSDGASGNQPQH	TRBV7-9	TRBJ1-5
ASRRTGGTEAF	TRBV28	TRBJ1-1
ASSSGTSGTETQY	TRBV7-9	TRBJ2-5